One and the same sample provided the 18 T cell receptor beta chains below, sequenced in a study of T cells in localized non-small cell lung cancer. Generated by immunoSEQ multiplex PCR, the TCRdb table keeps only in-frame clones and is missing some. The top ten hold 7.9% of the sample, which has roughly 35,000 clones, just over 90% seen once. The source material was peripheral blood, sampled before any cancer treatment. These TCRs come from a female donor of 60 years or more with stage I lung adenocarcinoma.

J is TRBJ1-2 and V is TRBV7-9, with 8 bases aligning to TRBD1. There are 14 residues in the CDR3. CDR1 and CDR2 from the germline V gene are SEHNR and FQNEAQ (reference sequence). The ends lost 5 bases at V and 3 bases at J; junction bases unmatched: 5. CDR3 DNA sequence: TGTGCCAGCAGCCGAGGACAGGGTTACTATGGCTACACCTTC. It is translated as CASSRGQGYYGYTF.

This chain uses TRBV28 with TRBJ1-5; a possible D gene is TRBD1 (5 bases). Between the trimmed V and J ends, which lost 4 bases and 0 bases, there was a span of 10 bases. Germline CDR1 reads MDHEN; CDR2 reads SYDVKM. This CDR3 has 15 residues. CDR3 DNA sequence: TGTGCCAGCAGTTCCGCAGGGAATAGCAATCAGCCCCAGCATTTT. It translates to CASSSAGNSNQPQHF. Full variable domain (outside the CDR3, taken from reference TRBV28 and TRBJ1-5): DVKVTQSSRYLVKRTGEKVFLECVQDMDHENMFWYRQDPGLGLRLIYFSYDVKMKEKGDIPEGYSVSREKKERFSLILESASTNQTSMYLCASSSAGNSNQPQHFGDGTRLSIL.

The CDR3 region is CASSLSGTGTEYV. DNA for the CDR3: TGTGCCAGCAGCTTAAGCGGTACAGGGACGGAGTACGTC. The chain joins TRBV11-3 to TRBJ2-7; TRBD1 might be the D (6 bases). The germline V gene encodes CDR1 SGHNT and CDR2 YENEEA. The germline V and J ends were trimmed by 2 bases and 11 bases, with 16 bases remaining between them. The CDR3 has 13 residues.

The chain carries TRBV7-3 and TRBJ2-3; D not certain. Germline V lookup: CDR1 SGHTA, CDR2 FQGTGA. There are 14 residues in the CDR3. V was shortened by 5 bases and J by 4 bases, with 13 bases between the two germline ends. CDR3 DNA: TGTGCCAGCAGCCGTTTGTCGGGCGCAGATACGCAGTATTTT. It yields the protein CASSRLSGADTQYF. Using reference TRBV7-3 and TRBJ2-3 for the parts outside the CDR3, the full variable domain is GAGVSQTPSNKVTEKGKYVELRCDPISGHTALYWYRQSLGQGPEFLIYFQGTGAADDSGLPNDRFFAVRPEGSVSTLKIQRTERGDSAVYLCASSRLSGADTQYFGPGTRLTVL.

The chain recombines TRBV21-1 with TRBJ2-5; the listed D gene, TRBD2, was not tested against the DNA. TRBV21-1 is a listed pseudogene. The CDR3 totals 17 residues. Written as DNA, the CDR3 is TGTGCCAGCAGCAAGGGAGGGCAGGGAGGTTACCAAGAGACCCAGTACTTC. It encodes CASSKGGQGGYQETQYF.

V is TRBV9 and J is TRBJ2-3, with no clear D. Germline values: CDR1 SGDLS, CDR2 YYNGEE. V gave up 0 bases and J gave up 0 bases, with 11 bases separating them. This CDR3 region has 16 residues. This CDR3 is CASSVVHGRSTDTQYF. The CDR3 DNA reads as TGTGCCAGCAGCGTAGTTCATGGACGGAGCACAGATACGCAGTATTTT.

The chain has TRBV30 and TRBJ2-3, with D possibly TRBD2 on 6 matching bases. V lost 0 bases and J 1 base, leaving 8 bases between the germline ends. The CDR3 loop spans 14 amino acids. CDR1 and CDR2 (germline): GTSNPN, SVGIG (reference sequence). CDR3 sequence reads: CAWSVQRGTDTQYF. CDR3 DNA: TGTGCCTGGAGTGTGCAGCGGGGCACAGATACGCAGTATTTT.

The gene calls are TRBV9 and TRBJ2-7; D gene unclear. CDR3 size: 9 residues. Trimming removed 4 bases from V and 10 bases from J, with 6 bases in between. Germline values: CDR1 SGDLS, CDR2 YYNGEE. Here the CDR3 DNA reads TGTGCCAGCAGCCCTGCTCAGTACTTC. Encoded protein: CASSPAQYF.

This chain joins TRBV18 and TRBJ1-5; no definite D call. The germline CDR1 and CDR2 sequences are KGHSH and LQKENI. V dropped 3 bases and J dropped 0 bases, with 6 bases sitting between them. The CDR3 contains 14 residues. In DNA form, the CDR3 reads TGTGCCAGCTCACCGCCGAGTAGCAATCAGCCCCAGCATTTT. Translating it yields CASSPPSSNQPQHF.

This rearrangement joins TRBV7-2 to TRBJ2-2, with TRBD1 as a possible D gene (6 bases). This CDR3 has 14 residues. Trimming removed 5 bases from V and 6 bases from J, with 13 bases in between. Germline V CDR1 and CDR2: SGHTA, FQGNSA. The CDR3 DNA reads as TGTGCCAGCAGCGGATTCCAGGGGCCCGGGGAGCTGTTTTTT. This codes for CASSGFQGPGELFF. The full variable domain, in which reference TRBV7-2 and TRBJ2-2 provide the parts outside the CDR3, is GAGVSQSPSNKVTEKGKDVELRCDPISGHTALYWYRQSLGQGLEFLIYFQGNSAPDKSGLPSDRFSAERTGGSVSTLTIQRTQQEDSAVYLCASSGFQGPGELFFGEGSRLTVL.

The chain couples TRBV7-2 to TRBJ1-2, with a weak D call TRBD1 (6 bases). This CDR3 has 14 residues. V gave up 1 base and J gave up 4 bases, with 10 bases separating them. Germline-derived CDR1 and CDR2 are SGHTA and FQGNSA. The CDR3 loop is CASSLEGRGYGYTF. The CDR3 DNA reads as TGTGCCAGCAGCTTAGAGGGCAGGGGCTATGGCTACACCTTC.

The genes are TRBV4-1 and TRBJ2-3, with 13 bases aligning to TRBD2. Trimming removed 0 bases from V and 5 bases from J; junction bases left unmatched: 5. Germline V gene lookup returns CDR1 MGHRA and CDR2 YSYEKL. The CDR3 length is 17 residues. This CDR3 is CASSQEQLAGGQDTQYF. The CDR3 region has the DNA TGCGCCAGCAGCCAAGAGCAACTAGCGGGGGGGCAAGATACGCAGTATTTT.

The count of this clone is one. CDR3 amino acids: CATSRDQGGLKTTGELFF. DNA of the CDR3: TGTGCCACCAGCAGAGATCAGGGGGGGCTGAAAACTACCGGGGAGCTGTTTTTT. The chain carries TRBV15 and TRBJ2-2; D could derive from TRBD1 or TRBD2 (7 bases each). V dropped 0 bases and J dropped 5 bases, with 19 bases sitting between them. Germline CDR1 and CDR2: LNHNV and YYDKDF (reference sequence). The CDR3 is made up of 18 amino acids.

The V gene is TRBV14, the J gene TRBJ2-6, with 8 bases that match TRBD1. V was clipped by 5 bases and J by 0 bases; unmatched bases: 9. This CDR3 contains 18 residues. Germline-derived CDR1 and CDR2 are SGHDN and FVKESK. As DNA, the CDR3 is TGTGCCAGCAGCTTACGAGGACAGGGAGGCTCTGGGGCCAACGTCCTGACTTTC. This encodes CASSLRGQGGSGANVLTF. Looking up the rest from reference TRBV14 and TRBJ2-6 gives the full variable domain: EAGVTQFPSHSVIEKGQTVTLRCDPISGHDNLYWYRRVMGKEIKFLLHFVKESKQDESGMPNNRFLAERTGGTYSTLKVQPAELEDSGVYFCASSLRGQGGSGANVLTFGAGSRLTVL.

This clone was seen just once. The gene calls are TRBV11-2 and TRBJ2-1; 11 bases align to TRBD1. This CDR3 has 14 amino acids. V trimming: 7 bases; J trimming: 4 bases; junction bases outside the gene matches: 3. CDR1 and CDR2 from the germline V gene are SGHAT and FQNNGV. Here the CDR3 reads CASTWDRGYNEQFF. In DNA form, the CDR3 reads TGTGCCAGCACCTGGGACAGGGGGTACAATGAGCAGTTCTTC.

CDR3 bases: TGTGCCAGCAGTGGAGGGGAGACCCAGTACTTC. Protein: CASSGGETQYF. The rearrangement uses TRBV2 and TRBJ2-5; D might be TRBD2 (5 bases). The CDR3 has 11 residues. The germline gives CDR1 SNHLY, CDR2 FYNNEI. Deletions cut 4 bases from V and 5 bases from J, with 5 bases between. Combining the CDR3 with reference TRBV2 and TRBJ2-5 gives the whole variable domain EPEVTQTPSHQVTQMGQEVILRCVPISNHLYFYWYRQILGQKVEFLVSFYNNEISEKSEIFDDQFSVERPDGSNFTLKIRSTKLEDSAMYFCASSGGETQYFGPGTRLLVL.

The J gene is TRBJ1-2, the V gene TRBV2; D gene uncertain. CDR3 size: 14 residues. V was pared by 1 base and J by 4 bases, with 10 bases between. Germline CDR1 reads SNHLY; CDR2 reads FYNNEI. CDR3 in amino acids: CASSEVGWSYGYTF. The CDR3 nucleotides read TGTGCCAGCAGTGAAGTGGGGTGGAGCTATGGCTACACCTTC.

The chain couples TRBV6-4 to TRBJ2-3; D could derive from TRBD1 or TRBD2 (5 bases each). Trimming cost V 4 bases and J 0 bases, with 5 bases left between them. The CDR3 covers 13 residues. CDR1 MRHNA and CDR2 SNTAGT come from the germline V gene. The DNA for the CDR3 is TGTGCCAGCAGTGGGGACAGCACAGATACGCAGTATTTT. As protein: CASSGDSTDTQYF.